The present entry profiles one TCR beta chain with its context. Its specificity is unknown. Unmatched junction bases numbered 3, after V lost 1 base and J lost 5 bases. The CDR3 is 15 amino acids. Germline V gene lookup returns CDR1 SGHDN and CDR2 FVKESK. These data come from a study of T cell responses to AZD1222 COVID-19 vaccine. Study-wide findings and caveats: Most donors were white British, females outnumbered males, and clonal diversity was possibly underestimated. Only 5 or 6 people who got AZD1222 tested seropositive at baseline. The CD4 TCRs associated with vaccination extended across spike and predominated at 160-218 and 743-854. After the peak T cell response, and only then, were repertoires sampled.

Sequencing was performed with immunoSEQ multiplex PCR; in TCRdb, only in-frame clones are kept and a portion is missing. The sample has just under 85,000 clones; roughly 86% are singletons. The J gene is TRBJ2-5, the V gene TRBV14, with 11 bases that match TRBD2. The input for sequencing was peripheral blood, taken on day 0 of AZD1222 vaccination. This TCR was sampled from an adult in good health. The CDR3 here is CASSQGLAGLETQYF. The CDR3 DNA sequence: TGTGCCAGCAGCCAAGGACTAGCGGGATTGGAGACCCAGTACTTC.